This T cell receptor beta chain was captured by sequencing in a study of blood T cell repertoires in COVID-19. Study context: Spain, Italy and the United States supplied samples that represented acute and convalescent COVID-19. Sources were T cells, B-cell-depleted T cells, or PBMCs; the material itself was cDNA or gDNA.

In the authors' workflow: Nucleated cell counts were estimated from reference gene primer amplification. The data were produced by immunoSEQ multiplex PCR, yet TCRdb's version contains in-frame clones alone and is incomplete. For V, J and clone size, that table is used; D and trimming come from the DNA. Among 40,000 to 50,000 clones listed, more than 75% were seen once. V dropped 1 base and J dropped 2; count of bases not matched to a gene: 14. The germline CDR1 and CDR2 sequences are SGHRS and YFSETQ. This CDR3 contains 19 residues. The TCR originated in a man between 65 and 79 years old with active COVID-19. V gene TRBV5-1 combines with J gene TRBJ1-4; 7 bases fit TRBD1. Sequencing used peripheral blood. The CDR3 nucleotides are TGCGCCAGCAGCTTGTATCAGGGGGTGAACGGCAGGACTAATGAAAAACTGTTTTTT. Amino acids: CASSLYQGVNGRTNEKLFF.